Listed below are T cell receptor beta chains from one sample, sequenced in a study of early T cells in non-severe SARS-CoV-2 infection. TCRdb itself ran the 5' RACE reads through MiXCR, one entry per CDR3 protein. This sample has 60,000 to 70,000 distinct CDR3 sequences, with 4.9% found just once. The source material was whole blood. The receptors come from an adult who was a healthcare worker with PCR-confirmed SARS-CoV-2 infection or an uninfected control (not recorded which). CDR3s include the opening cysteine and the closing phenylalanine or tryptophan. A D gene is named only where the DNA matches it firmly. Expanded clones are given a class, and other clones once, few, many or no size at all.

>TRBJ1-2|.|TRBD1|TRBV20-1
CSAPGGVYGYTF
TGCAGTGCCCCAGGGGGCGTCTATGGCTACACCTTC
>TRBJ2-2|many|.|TRBV12-3/TRBV12-4
CASSLWGSAGELFF
TGTGCCAGCAGTTTGTGGGGGTCCGCCGGGGAGCTGTTTTTT
>TRBJ2-3|few|.|TRBV27
CASTLRGTDTQYF
TGTGCCAGCACCTTGAGGGGCACAGATACGCAGTATTTT
>TRBJ2-1|few|.|TRBV11-2
CASSLVSSGMYNEQFF
TGTGCCAGCAGCTTAGTCAGTAGCGGAATGTACAATGAGCAGTTCTTC
>TRBJ2-2|.|TRBD1|TRBV7-8
CASSIPDRGADTGELFF
TGTGCCAGCAGCATACCCGACAGGGGAGCGGACACCGGGGAGCTGTTTTTT
>TRBJ2-3|few|TRBD2|TRBV5-8
CASSYGLAGVTDTQYF
TGTGCCAGCAGCTACGGGCTAGCGGGGGTCACAGATACGCAGTATTTT
>TRBJ2-7|many|TRBD2|TRBV20-1
CSATDFLAGGNEQYF
TGCAGTGCAACAGATTTTCTAGCGGGGGGTAACGAGCAGTACTTC
>TRBJ2-3|many|TRBD2|TRBV14
CASSQGLAGFGTDTQYF
TGTGCCAGCAGCCAAGGACTAGCGGGATTTGGCACAGATACGCAGTATTTT
>TRBJ2-1|few|TRBD2|TRBV19
CASSARLARNEQFF
TGTGCCAGTAGTGCCCGACTAGCGCGCAATGAGCAGTTCTTC
>TRBJ2-1|many|.|TRBV24-1
CATSGEVLGEQFF
TGTGCCACCAGTGGGGAGGTTTTGGGTGAGCAGTTCTTC
>TRBJ2-7|few|.|TRBV2
CASRPDRDEQYF
TGTGCCAGCAGACCCGACAGAGACGAGCAGTACTTC
>TRBJ2-6|many|.|TRBV3-1
CASSLVWDMESSGANVLTF
TGTGCCAGCAGCTTAGTTTGGGACATGGAGAGCTCTGGGGCCAACGTCCTGACTTTC
>TRBJ1-1|many|.|TRBV19
CASGTGGTEAFF
TGTGCCAGTGGTACGGGAGGGACTGAAGCTTTCTTT
>TRBJ1-6|many|TRBD1|TRBV20-1
CSANRQGNSPLHF
TGCAGTGCTAACAGACAGGGGAATTCACCCCTCCACTTT
>TRBJ1-5|many|TRBD1|TRBV15
CATSRYTGGHQPQHF
TGTGCCACCAGCAGATACACAGGGGGACATCAGCCCCAGCATTTT
>TRBJ2-7|many|.|TRBV10-3
CATNRDASSYEQYF
TGTGCCACTAACCGGGACGCCAGCTCCTACGAGCAGTACTTC
>TRBJ1-1|.|.|TRBV29-1
CSVWGTPSGTEAFF
TGCAGCGTCTGGGGTACCCCTAGTGGCACTGAAGCTTTCTTT
>TRBJ2-1|many|.|TRBV20-1
CSARGSLGNEQFF
TGCAGTGCTAGGGGGAGTCTAGGCAATGAGCAGTTCTTC
>TRBJ2-3|many|.|TRBV30
CAWSDTVPPSRQYF
TGTGCCTGGAGTGACACCGTCCCCCCGAGTCGGCAGTATTTT
>TRBJ2-2|.|.|TRBV7-2
CASTRNRGGSGELFF
TGTGCCAGCACCCGGAACAGGGGAGGATCCGGGGAGCTGTTTTTT
>TRBJ1-1|few|.|TRBV6-2/TRBV6-3
CASSYRPDLNTEAFF
TGTGCCAGCAGTTACCGGCCGGATTTGAACACTGAAGCTTTCTTT
>TRBJ1-5|many|.|TRBV19
CASSTVVRQPQHF
TGTGCCAGTAGTACCGTGGTTCGTCAGCCCCAGCATTTT
>TRBJ1-2|.|TRBD1|TRBV7-9
CASSSQGQANNGYTF
TGTGCCAGCAGCTCACAGGGACAGGCCAACAATGGCTACACCTTC
>TRBJ1-6|many|.|TRBV4-3
CASSRAANSPLHF
TGCGCCAGCAGCCGGGCAGCCAATTCACCCCTCCACTTT
>TRBJ1-1|many|.|TRBV20-1
CSARVLGNTEAFF
TGCAGTGCTAGAGTTTTGGGAAACACTGAAGCTTTCTTT
>TRBJ1-2|.|.|TRBV6-5
CASSYTSVGRGGYTF
TGTGCCAGCAGTTACACCTCGGTGGGCCGCGGTGGCTACACCTTC
>TRBJ2-3|few|.|TRBV19
CASSIRQGGDTQYF
TGTGCCAGTAGTATTCGGCAGGGCGGAGATACGCAGTATTTT
>TRBJ1-4|many|TRBD1|TRBV7-9
CASSFRQGRIDEKLFF
TGTGCCAGCAGTTTCCGACAGGGACGCATTGATGAAAAACTGTTTTTT
>TRBJ2-2|few|.|TRBV27
CASSPKATGTNTGELFF
TGTGCCAGCAGTCCTAAGGCGACCGGGACCAACACCGGGGAGCTGTTTTTT
>TRBJ2-6|few|TRBD2|TRBV3-1
CASSQGGGTGANVLTF
TGTGCCAGCAGCCAAGGCGGGGGAACCGGGGCCAACGTCCTGACTTTC
>TRBJ2-1|once|TRBD2|TRBV4-3
CASSHARYGGLACNEQFF
TGCGCCAGCAGCCACGCCCGCTACGGGGGACTAGCTTGCAATGAGCAGTTCTTC
>TRBJ2-7|many|TRBD2|TRBV14
CASCTSGGNYEQYF
TGTGCCAGCTGCACTAGCGGGGGGAACTACGAGCAGTACTTC
>TRBJ2-3|few|.|TRBV20-1
CSARSDTDTQYF
TGCAGTGCTAGGAGCGACACAGATACGCAGTATTTT
>TRBJ1-1|few|.|TRBV29-1
CSALVGEDEEAFF
TGCAGCGCCCTGGTAGGGGAGGATGAAGAAGCTTTCTTT
>TRBJ2-3|few|TRBD2|TRBV6-4
CASSPSGGIDTQYF
TGTGCCAGCTCGCCTAGCGGAGGGATAGATACGCAGTATTTT
>TRBJ2-1|many|.|TRBV7-9
CASSLDGGPDEQFF
TGTGCCAGCAGCTTAGATGGGGGGCCGGATGAGCAGTTCTTC
>TRBJ2-3|many|.|TRBV11-2
CALSPGLRTDTQYF
TGTGCCCTCAGCCCGGGGCTGCGGACAGATACGCAGTATTTT
>TRBJ2-1|many|.|TRBV3-1
CASSSARGILNEQFF
TGTGCCAGCAGCTCCGCGAGGGGGATACTCAATGAGCAGTTCTTC
>TRBJ1-1|.|.|TRBV5-1
CASSPGLNTEAFF
TGCGCCAGCAGCCCGGGTTTGAACACTGAAGCTTTCTTT
>TRBJ2-3|many|TRBD2|TRBV5-1
CASSQRGGQDTDTQYF
TGCGCCAGCAGCCAGCGGGGGGGTCAAGACACAGATACGCAGTATTTT
>TRBJ2-1|.|.|TRBV5-4
CASTTIDSNNEQFF
TGTGCCAGCACAACGATAGACAGTAACAATGAGCAGTTCTTC
>TRBJ2-5|many|.|TRBV7-2
CASSHGLGIQETQYF
TGTGCCAGCAGCCACGGCCTGGGGATACAAGAGACCCAGTACTTC
>TRBJ2-1|many|.|TRBV20-1
CSTPSPGRHEQFF
TGCAGTACCCCATCTCCGGGTCGCCATGAGCAGTTCTTC
>TRBJ2-1|few|TRBD1|TRBV5-5
CASSLWDRRSRGSYNEQFF
TGTGCCAGCAGCTTGTGGGACAGGCGGAGTAGGGGATCCTACAATGAGCAGTTCTTC
>TRBJ1-1|few|.|TRBV20-1
CSARARTDTEAFF
TGCAGTGCTAGGGCCCGGACAGACACTGAAGCTTTCTTT
>TRBJ2-4|.|.|TRBV2
CASSEEVTQYF
TGTGCCAGCAGTGAGGAAGTGACTCAGTACTTC
>TRBJ2-2|many|TRBD2|TRBV7-2
CASSLQPYQPAGDTGELFF
TGTGCCAGCAGCTTACAACCCTACCAACCAGCGGGAGACACCGGGGAGCTGTTTTTT
>TRBJ2-2|many|.|TRBV6-2/TRBV6-3
CASSTRRRTNTGELFF
TGTGCCAGCAGTACACGGAGGCGGACGAACACCGGGGAGCTGTTTTTT
>TRBJ2-3|few|TRBD1|TRBV7-6
CASSLPGTGGTDTQYF
TGTGCCAGCAGCCTACCCGGGACAGGGGGGACAGATACGCAGTATTTT
>TRBJ2-1|.|TRBD2|TRBV29-1
CSVELLAGAVEQFF
TGCAGCGTTGAACTCCTAGCGGGAGCGGTTGAGCAGTTCTTC
>TRBJ2-2|.|.|TRBV29-1
CSVRTVEDTGELFF
TGCAGCGTTAGGACAGTGGAGGATACCGGGGAGCTGTTTTTT
>TRBJ2-1|.|TRBD2|TRBV7-2
CASGRRRGDNEQFF
TGTGCCAGCGGACGCAGGCGGGGGGACAATGAGCAGTTCTTC
>TRBJ1-5|many|.|TRBV10-3
CAIADSNQPQHF
TGTGCCATCGCAGATAGCAATCAGCCCCAGCATTTT
>TRBJ2-2|.|.|TRBV6-6
CASSYPDSWGTGELFF
TGTGCCAGCAGTTACCCAGACAGTTGGGGGACCGGGGAGCTGTTTTTT
>TRBJ1-1|.|.|TRBV6-1
CASSEGGVIYTEAFF
TGTGCCAGCAGTGAAGGTGGGGTAATTTACACTGAAGCTTTCTTT
>TRBJ2-7|many|.|TRBV12-3/TRBV12-4
CASTPSRGYEQYF
TGTGCCAGCACTCCTTCGCGGGGCTACGAGCAGTACTTC
>TRBJ1-1|few|.|TRBV5-1
CASSRGYRAMNTEAFF
TGCGCCAGCAGCCGAGGATACAGGGCTATGAACACTGAAGCTTTCTTT
>TRBJ1-2|many|TRBD1|TRBV5-8
CASSVNRDRGYGYTF
TGTGCCAGCAGCGTAAACCGGGACAGGGGATATGGCTACACCTTC
>TRBJ2-5|few|TRBD2|TRBV20-1
CSASDGGGSQETQYF
TGCAGTGCTAGCGATGGGGGAGGGAGCCAAGAGACCCAGTACTTC
>TRBJ2-7|.|TRBD2|TRBV29-1
CSVETAGEYEQYF
TGCAGCGTTGAAACAGCGGGGGAGTACGAGCAGTACTTC